Each of the 29 T cell receptor beta chains below was sequenced from the same sample in a study of cytomegalovirus exposure and HLA in healthy donors. Researchers ran the PCR with 60 Vbeta and 13 Jbeta primers. TCRdb keeps only in-frame clones here, not all; method: immunoSEQ multiplex PCR. This sample's clone table lists 100,000 to 150,000 clones. Specimen: PBMCs. These receptors all stem from a woman in her thirties or forties in good health and CMV-seronegative.

Details on this clone: The junction shows a germline mismatch at one end, possibly a read error. This rearrangement joins TRBV7-9 to TRBJ1-1; tentatively, D is TRBD1 (6 bases). This CDR3 is 15 amino acids long. Looked up from germline, CDR1 is SEHNR and CDR2 is FQNEAQ (reference sequence). CDR3 coding DNA: TGTGCCAGCAGCTTCGATTTCTCACGGGACACTAAAGCTTTCTTT. Translated: CASSFDFSRDTKAFF.

The J gene is TRBJ2-7, the V gene TRBV6-1; D unresolved. The V end lost 3 bases, the J end lost 2 bases, and 8 bases lay between the germline ends. Per the germline V gene, CDR1 is MNHNS and CDR2 is SASEGT. The CDR3 is 13 amino acids. The CDR3 DNA sequence: TGTGCCAGCAGTGAGTACTACGCCTACGAGCAGTACGTC. This sequence encodes CASSEYYAYEQYV.

The V and J genes are TRBV27 and TRBJ2-2; TRBD2 agrees at 8 bases. Per the germline V gene, CDR1 is MNHEY and CDR2 is SMNVEV (reference sequence). The CDR3 spans 15 residues. V gave up 7 bases and J gave up 1 base; unmatched junction bases: 5. CDR3 nucleotide sequence: TGTGCCAGCAATCAGAGCGGGGGGAACACCGGGGAGCTGTTTTTT. Translation gives CASNQSGGNTGELFF.

This rearrangement joins TRBV5-4 to TRBJ1-4; the D gene is possibly TRBD1 (6 bases). There are 16 residues in the CDR3. Looked up from germline, CDR1 is SGHNT and CDR2 is YYREEE (reference sequence). V gave up 4 bases and J gave up 0 bases, with 13 bases separating them. Written as DNA, the CDR3 is TGTGCCAGCAGCCAGGAGGGGGGGACAACTAATGAAAAACTGTTTTTT. This encodes CASSQEGGTTNEKLFF.

This chain uses TRBV7-8 with TRBJ2-3, with 8 bases matching TRBD2. Trimming took 3 bases from V and 0 from J; bases not matched to a gene: 11. From germline, CDR1 is SGHVS and CDR2 FQNEAQ. The CDR3 spans 18 residues. This CDR3 is CASSFSSGGPRSTDTQYF. The CDR3 bases are TGTGCCAGCAGCTTCTCCAGCGGGGGTCCACGTAGCACAGATACGCAGTATTTT. Supplemented by reference TRBV7-8 and TRBJ2-3, the full variable domain reads GAGVSQSPRYKVAKRGQDVALRCDPISGHVSLFWYQQALGQGPEFLTYFQNEAQLDKSGLPSDRFFAERPEGSVSTLKIQRTQQEDSAVYLCASSFSSGGPRSTDTQYFGPGTRLTVL.

The chain links TRBV19 to TRBJ1-6, with 11 bases identical to TRBD1. Germline V gene lookup returns CDR1 LNHDA and CDR2 SQIVND (reference sequence). The junction had 4 bases not matched to a gene; V was cut back by 7 bases and J by 11 bases. The CDR3 totals 13 residues. The CDR3 sequence: CASTGTGGPPLHF. Written as DNA, the CDR3 is TGTGCCAGTACCGGGACAGGGGGACCACCCCTCCACTTT. Variable domain in full (rest from reference TRBV19 and TRBJ1-6): DGGITQSPKYLFRKEGQNVTLSCEQNLNHDAMYWYRQDPGQGLRLIYYSQIVNDFQKGDIAEGYSVSREKKESFPLTVTSAQKNPTAFYLCASTGTGGPPLHFGNGTRLTVT.

The chain employs TRBV27 and TRBJ2-5; a possible D gene is TRBD2 (7 bases). V lost 6 bases and J lost 1, with 18 bases in between. Germline V gene lookup returns CDR1 MNHEY and CDR2 SMNVEV (reference sequence). The length of the CDR3 is 16 residues. In DNA form, the CDR3 reads TGTGCCAGCAGGAGTTATTCGGGGGGCCGCCAAGAGACCCAGTACTTC. Amino acid sequence: CASRSYSGGRQETQYF.

The chain uses TRBV2 and TRBJ1-1; 7 nucleotides agree with TRBD1. This CDR3 region has 14 residues. The germline gives CDR1 SNHLY, CDR2 FYNNEI. Trimming removed 7 bases from V and 2 bases from J; junction bases left unmatched: 7. CDR3: CASNSAGGNTEAFF. In DNA, the CDR3 is TGTGCCAGCAATTCGGCAGGGGGAAACACTGAAGCTTTCTTT.

The chain couples TRBV28 to TRBJ1-5, with TRBD1 identical over 8 bases. The CDR3 length is 15 residues. J lost 2 bases, V lost 4 bases, and 4 bases had no gene match. Germline-derived CDR1 and CDR2 are MDHEN and SYDVKM. The CDR3 is CASSSGGSGNQPQHF. In DNA, the CDR3 is TGTGCCAGCAGTTCAGGGGGCAGTGGCAATCAGCCCCAGCATTTT.

The chain combines TRBV10-3 with TRBJ2-3; 12 bases align to TRBD2. With 6 bases clipped from V and 5 bases from J, the junction kept 3 bases outside the gene matches. CDR3 size: 14 residues. The germline gives CDR1 ENHRY, CDR2 SYGVKD. The CDR3 DNA reads TGTGCCATCAGCGCGACTAGCGGGGGAGATACGCAGTATTTT. Translation: CAISATSGGDTQYF.

V usage is TRBV4-2 and J usage is TRBJ2-3; no firm D call. The CDR3 sequence is 13 residues long. Germline CDR1 and CDR2: LGHNA and YNFKEQ. V was clipped by 4 bases and J by 4 bases, with 9 bases between them. In DNA form, the CDR3 reads TGTGCCAGCAGCCCCCTTTCGGCAGATACGCAGTATTTT. Translated, it gives CASSPLSADTQYF.

The chain is built from TRBV18 and TRBJ1-1; D gene ambiguous. The germline V gene encodes CDR1 KGHSH and CDR2 LQKENI. V was pared by 3 bases and J by 1 base, with 6 bases between. The CDR3 runs 13 residues. The chain's CDR3 is CASSPVRNTEAFF. The CDR3 nucleotides are TGTGCCAGCTCACCGGTTAGGAACACTGAAGCTTTCTTT.

The V call is TRBV7-2, the J call TRBJ1-1; possible D gene TRBD1, 6 bases. The CDR3 has 14 amino acids. The V and J ends lost 2 bases and 3 bases respectively, with 10 bases between them. Germline lookup yields CDR1 SGHTA and CDR2 FQGNSA. The CDR3, as DNA: TGTGCCAGCAGCTTAAACACAGGGTACACTGAAGCTTTCTTT. Its protein is CASSLNTGYTEAFF. The entire variable domain, with the rest obtained from reference TRBV7-2 and TRBJ1-1, is as follows: GAGVSQSPSNKVTEKGKDVELRCDPISGHTALYWYRQSLGQGLEFLIYFQGNSAPDKSGLPSDRFSAERTGGSVSTLTIQRTQQEDSAVYLCASSLNTGYTEAFFGQGTRLTVV.

This sequence joins TRBV5-8 and TRBJ1-5; 11 bases map to TRBD1. The germline gives CDR1 SGHTS, CDR2 YDEGEE. The CDR3 extends over 18 amino acids. With V trimmed by 4 bases and J by 5 bases, 14 bases remained unmatched. This CDR3 is CASSGGQGARTGHQPQHF. Written as DNA, the CDR3 is TGTGCCAGCAGCGGCGGACAGGGGGCGCGAACGGGCCATCAGCCCCAGCATTTT.

The V and J genes are TRBV6-1 and TRBJ2-3, with D tentatively TRBD2 (6 bases). CDR1 and CDR2 (germline): MNHNS, SASEGT. V dropped 7 bases and J dropped 1 base, with 15 bases sitting between them. The CDR3 has 15 residues. CDR3 sequence (DNA): TGTGCCAGCACCGAGACTAGTTGGGGCACAGATACGCAGTATTTT. Its translation is CASTETSWGTDTQYF.

The chain couples TRBV10-3 to TRBJ1-2; D unresolved. With 3 bases removed from V and 4 bases from J, the gap between germline ends came to 15 bases. This CDR3 is built from 15 residues. Germline CDR1 and CDR2: ENHRY and SYGVKD. CDR3 nucleotides: TGTGCCATCAGTGAAGAGGAAGGTTTTGGCTATGGCTACACCTTC. It yields the protein CAISEEEGFGYGYTF.

The V and J genes are TRBV4-2 and TRBJ2-1; 7 bases align to TRBD2. Per the germline V gene, CDR1 is LGHNA and CDR2 is YNFKEQ. Trimming cost V 0 bases and J 8 bases; bases outside gene matches: 4. CDR3 length: 14 residues. CDR3 residues: CASSQESAGDEQFF. The CDR3, as DNA: TGTGCCAGCAGCCAAGAGAGCGCGGGGGATGAGCAGTTCTTC.

The V gene is TRBV7-9, the J gene TRBJ1-1, with D uncertain. The V gene's germline CDR1 is SEHNR and CDR2 FQNEAQ (reference sequence). This CDR3 contains 13 residues. Trimming left V 7 bases short and J 5 bases short, with 14 bases between. In nucleotides, the CDR3 is TGTGCCAGCAACATTAGGCCGGGGACTGAAGCTTTCTTT. Its translation is CASNIRPGTEAFF.

The V call is TRBV6-6, the J call TRBJ1-2, with 8 bases aligning to TRBD1. V shed 7 bases and J 5 bases; nucleotides not matched to a gene: 6. The CDR3 totals 13 residues. Germline loops: CDR1 MNHNY, CDR2 SVGAGI (reference sequence). The CDR3 is CASNLGQAYGYTF. The CDR3 DNA reads TGTGCCAGCAATCTGGGACAGGCATATGGCTACACCTTC.

The V call is TRBV4-1, the J call TRBJ2-1; 10 bases agree with TRBD1. The CDR3 spans 21 residues. CDR1 is MGHRA and CDR2 is YSYEKL in the germline V gene. J gave up 9 bases and V 1 base, and 24 bases lay outside the gene matches. The CDR3 DNA is TGCGCCAGCAGCCAAGGGATCGGGACAGGGGCAATTTATGGAGGGCTAGCTGAGCAGTTCTTC. It specifies CASSQGIGTGAIYGGLAEQFF.

The rearrangement joins TRBV7-2 to TRBJ1-2; D gene uncertain. The V end was cut by 9 bases, the J end by 2 bases, with 7 bases between. Germline V lookup: CDR1 SGHTA, CDR2 FQGNSA. CDR3 length equals 11 residues. The CDR3 loop reads CARTNNYGYTF. The CDR3, as DNA: TGTGCCAGAACAAACAACTATGGCTACACCTTC.

The chain uses TRBV4-3 and TRBJ2-1; D is uncertain. The CDR3 extends over 18 amino acids. Germline CDR1 LGHNA, CDR2 YSLEER. Trimming left V 0 bases short and J 6 bases short, with 21 bases between. This CDR3 reads CASSQDTLGQRYTNEQFF. CDR3 DNA sequence: TGCGCCAGCAGCCAAGATACCCTAGGCCAAAGATACACCAATGAGCAGTTCTTC.

The CDR3 DNA reads TGCGCCAGCAGCTTGCTGGGAGGGGTCGGCGGCTACACCTTC. This translates into CASSLLGGVGGYTF. The V call is TRBV5-1, the J call TRBJ1-2, with D tentatively TRBD1 (5 bases). In germline, CDR1 is SGHRS, CDR2 YFSETQ. This CDR3 is built from 14 residues. The V end lost 1 base, the J end lost 8 bases, and 15 bases lay between the germline ends.

The chain links TRBV5-4 to TRBJ1-2; TRBD1 aligns across 10 bases. The V segment lost 4 bases and the J segment 5 bases; nucleotides outside the gene matches: 14. Per the germline V gene, CDR1 is SGHNT and CDR2 is YYREEE (reference sequence). CDR3 size: 17 residues. The DNA for the CDR3 is TGTGCCAGCAGCCCGGGGGGCCCGGGACAGGGGTTATATGGCTACACCTTC. It translates to CASSPGGPGQGLYGYTF.

As regards this clone: This specimen includes other DNA sequences encoding the same CDR3. V usage is TRBV7-9 and J usage is TRBJ1-6, with 9 nucleotides matching TRBD1. The junction had 10 bases not matched to a gene; V was cut back by 6 bases and J by 13 bases. The length of the CDR3 is 14 residues. In germline, CDR1 is SEHNR, CDR2 FQNEAQ (reference sequence). The CDR3 reads CASRYRGPGSPLHF. The CDR3 bases are TGTGCCAGCAGGTACAGGGGGCCAGGTTCGCCCCTCCACTTT.

The chain combines TRBV7-2 with TRBJ2-3; 16 bases map to TRBD2. The ends lost 5 bases at V and 14 bases at J; junction bases unmatched: 7. Germline lookup yields CDR1 SGHTA and CDR2 FQGNSA. This CDR3 region has 14 residues. As DNA, the CDR3 is TGTGCCAGCAGCCAGGGACTAGCGGGGGGGCCGAGGTATTTT. Protein: CASSQGLAGGPRYF.

This chain uses TRBV10-3 with TRBJ2-6; TRBD1 matches 7 bases. Unmatched junction bases numbered 6, after V lost 0 bases and J lost 4 bases. In germline, CDR1 is ENHRY, CDR2 SYGVKD. CDR3 size: 17 residues. The DNA for the CDR3 is TGTGCCATCAGTGAGTCTAACAGGGGCGCAGGGGCCAACGTCCTGACTTTC. Its protein product is CAISESNRGAGANVLTF.

This chain uses TRBV18 with TRBJ1-2, with 7 bases identical to TRBD1. V lost 3 bases and J lost 5; bases outside the gene matches: 9. CDR1 is KGHSH, CDR2 LQKENI, per germline. CDR3 length equals 15 residues. Here the CDR3 reads CASSPEKGQAYGYTF. The CDR3 DNA reads as TGTGCCAGCTCACCCGAAAAAGGACAGGCATATGGCTACACCTTC.

The chain carries TRBV9 and TRBJ1-1; TRBD1 might be the D (6 bases). The CDR3 has 17 residues. V was clipped by 4 bases and J by 3 bases, with 22 bases between them. From germline, CDR1 is SGDLS and CDR2 YYNGEE. CDR3: CASSTRGGLGVDTEAFF. The CDR3 DNA reads as TGTGCCAGCAGCACGAGGGGGGGATTGGGGGTGGACACTGAAGCTTTCTTT.